The clone carrying this T cell receptor beta chain came up a few times. The antigen is undetermined. There are 14 residues in the CDR3. CDR1 is DFQATT and CDR2 is SNEGSKA in the germline V gene (reference sequence). The V and J ends lost 2 bases and 9 bases respectively, with 14 bases between them. These data originate in a study of identical twins. Study observations and caveats: Fewer insertions were carried by abundant cord blood beta clonotypes, but none was seen in memory repertoires.

One entry per CDR3 protein results from TCRdb running MiXCR on the 5' RACE reads. The sample has about 520,000 distinct CDR3 sequences, 20% to 25% seen once. These data also featured in a second study, about T cells expressing NK-cell markers. From that study: One of the eight sequenced donors was seronegative, whereas the other seven were HCMV-seropositive.

The source material was CD4+ T cells sorted from blood. This TCR was recovered from a woman under 30 in good health. The chain links TRBV20-1 to TRBJ1-6; D possibly corresponds to TRBD1 (6 bases). The DNA of the CDR3 is TGCAGTGCTAGAAACAGGGTTACGGGTTCACCCCTCCACTTT. This codes for CSARNRVTGSPLHF.